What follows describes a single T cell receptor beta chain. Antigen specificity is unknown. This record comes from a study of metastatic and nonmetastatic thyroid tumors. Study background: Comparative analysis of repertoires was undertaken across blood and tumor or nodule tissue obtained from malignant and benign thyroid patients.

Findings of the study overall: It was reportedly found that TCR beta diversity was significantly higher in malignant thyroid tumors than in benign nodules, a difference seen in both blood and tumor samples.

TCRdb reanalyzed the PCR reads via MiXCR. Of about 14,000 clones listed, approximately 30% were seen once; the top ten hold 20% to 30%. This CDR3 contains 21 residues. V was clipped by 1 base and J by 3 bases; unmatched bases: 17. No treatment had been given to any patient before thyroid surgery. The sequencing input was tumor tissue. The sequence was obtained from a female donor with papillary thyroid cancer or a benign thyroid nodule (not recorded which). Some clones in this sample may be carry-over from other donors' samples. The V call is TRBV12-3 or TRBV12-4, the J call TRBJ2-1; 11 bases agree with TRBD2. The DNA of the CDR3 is TGTGCCAGCAGTTTAGTCCGAGGGACTAGCGGACCCAATCCGTTCTACAATGAGCAGTTCTTC. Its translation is CASSLVRGTSGPNPFYNEQFF.